This record looks at one TCR beta chain sequence and its context. Antigen unknown. This CDR3 has 15 amino acids. V lost 3 bases, J lost 4 bases, and 6 bases stayed unmatched. Germline V gives CDR1 LNHDA, CDR2 SQIVND (reference sequence). This sample stems from a study of pediatric ulcerative colitis. Regarding the study as a whole: In rectum, acute severe colitis had expanded clones and less diversity. Repertoires came from total lymphocyte DNA, so rare subsets like regulatory T cells may be missed.

This was a survey-level run. Using immunoSEQ multiplex PCR, the repertoire was profiled, and TCRdb retains in-frame clones only, with some absent. Here the sample spans about 64,000 clones, less than 90% being singletons. This clonotype was sampled from a boy younger than 18 with severe ulcerative colitis. V and J are TRBV19 and TRBJ1-5, with 7 bases aligning to TRBD1. Sequenced material: blood. CDR3 nucleotide sequence: TGTGCCAGTAGTATTGAGACAGGGCGGAATCAGCCCCAGCATTTT. This sequence encodes CASSIETGRNQPQHF. The entire variable domain, with the rest obtained from reference TRBV19 and TRBJ1-5, is as follows: DGGITQSPKYLFRKEGQNVTLSCEQNLNHDAMYWYRQDPGQGLRLIYYSQIVNDFQKGDIAEGYSVSREKKESFPLTVTSAQKNPTAFYLCASSIETGRNQPQHFGDGTRLSIL.